This T cell receptor beta chain was observed in a study of shared clonotypes between healthy human individuals. Across the whole study: Three plates each covered CD4 naive and memory; CD8 naive two, CD8 memory one.

Donors, healthy HIV-negative adults, lacked recent acute infections or vaccinations. What CD8 memory combined were CD45RO+ cells and CCR7-negative CD45RA+ TemRA cells. Clones were sequenced by immunoSEQ multiplex PCR, and TCRdb holds only the in-frame ones, with some missing. Altogether some 700,000 clones are present, around 91% being singletons, with the ten largest covering less than 40%. The ends were cut back, 6 bases at V and 2 bases at J, with 10 bases in the middle. CDR3 length equals 14 residues. Germline-derived CDR1 and CDR2 are MNHEY and SMNVEV (reference sequence). The V gene is TRBV27, the J gene TRBJ2-2; unclear D gene. The sequenced sample was memory CD8+ T cells from PBMCs. Subset here: CD45RO+ cells pooled with CCR7-negative TemRA cells. The sequence came from a man younger than 35 in good health. Some clones in this sample may be carry-over from other donors' samples. CDR3 sequence: CASSPLENTGELFF. The CDR3, as DNA: TGTGCCAGCAGCCCACTTGAAAACACCGGGGAGCTGTTTTTT.